This passage covers 23 T cell receptor beta chains from one sample sequenced in a study of beta chain features in type 1 diabetes. General study findings and limits: Researchers report that Type 1 diabetes patients had moderately but significantly shorter TCRB CDR3s across all four CD4+ subsets.

Reverse transcribing all isolated RNA meant expressed TCRB transcripts were sequenced. Method: immunoSEQ multiplex PCR; TCRdb's copy keeps in-frame clones and lacks some. The sample carries a few hundred thousand clones, 10% to 15% recorded once. The antigens of these receptors remain unknown. Sequenced: naive CD4+ T cells from blood. These receptors were collected from a woman aged 18-29 years with type 1 diabetes.

The J gene is TRBJ1-2, the V gene TRBV7-9; D call uncertain. CDR1 SEHNR and CDR2 FQNEAQ come from the germline V gene (reference sequence). Trimming shortened V by 1 base and J by 3 bases, and 6 bases separated the two germline ends. The CDR3 has 13 amino acids. The CDR3 nucleotides read TGTGCCAGCAGCTTAGGTCTGTACTATGGCTACACCTTC. It specifies CASSLGLYYGYTF.

This clone turned up a few times. This chain connects TRBV29-1 to TRBJ2-3, with 9 bases matching TRBD2. Germline-derived CDR1 and CDR2 are SQVTM and ANQGSEA. Losses at the gene ends were 3 bases for V and 0 bases for J; bases not matched to a gene: 7. The CDR3 is made up of 16 amino acids. CDR3 bases: TGCAGCGTTGATGCCGGGACTAGCAGAAGCACAGATACGCAGTATTTT. As protein: CSVDAGTSRSTDTQYF.

Only one count was recorded for this clone. The chain joins TRBV19 to TRBJ1-2; D perhaps matches TRBD1 (5 bases). The germline gives CDR1 LNHDA, CDR2 SQIVND (reference sequence). Deletions cut 10 bases from V and 2 bases from J, with 17 bases between. CDR3 length: 14 residues. CDR3 region: CAINQGASNYGYTF. The CDR3 DNA follows: TGTGCCATCAACCAAGGGGCTTCAAACTATGGCTACACCTTC.

This chain links TRBV18 with TRBJ2-7; perhaps TRBD2 as D (6 bases). Germline CDR1 and CDR2: KGHSH and LQKENI. The V end was cut by 2 bases, the J end by 3 bases, with 8 bases between. The CDR3 is 13 residues long. The CDR3, as DNA: TGTGCCAGCTCACCAACGGGACTCTACGAGCAGTACTTC. Its translation: CASSPTGLYEQYF.

In this sample, this clone turned up a few times. The chain carries TRBV7-3 and TRBJ2-1; D may be TRBD2 (6 bases). CDR1 is SGHTA and CDR2 is FQGTGA in the germline V gene. The CDR3 length is 14 residues. Trimming took 5 bases from V and 7 from J, leaving 15 bases between them. CDR3: CASSATREENEQFF. In nucleotides, the CDR3 is TGTGCCAGCAGCGCCACAAGGGAGGAGAATGAGCAGTTCTTC.

The chain recombines TRBV7-9 with TRBJ2-7; TRBD2 is a possible D gene (6 bases). The CDR3 is made up of 14 amino acids. Germline assignment: CDR1 SEHNR and CDR2 FQNEAQ (reference sequence). V was cut by 1 base and J by 3 bases, with 10 bases left in between. CDR3 nucleotides: TGTGCCAGCAGCTTAGGACTAGAAGTCTACGAGCAGTACTTC. As protein: CASSLGLEVYEQYF.

The genes are TRBV7-9 and TRBJ2-7, with 8 bases lining up with TRBD2. J lost 0 bases, V lost 5 bases, and 6 bases had no gene match. The V gene's germline CDR1 is SEHNR and CDR2 FQNEAQ (reference sequence). CDR3 length: 15 residues. CDR3 residues: CASSRAGASSYEQYF. The CDR3 bases are TGTGCCAGCAGCCGAGCGGGAGCTTCCTCCTACGAGCAGTACTTC.

There are a few counts of this clone. The rearrangement joins TRBV9 to TRBJ2-2; possibly TRBD2 for D (7 bases). The CDR3 has 16 residues. Trimming removed 3 bases at V and 1 base at J, with 13 bases between. Germline CDR1 and CDR2: SGDLS and YYNGEE. CDR3: CASSARGAGNTGELFF. In DNA, the CDR3 is TGTGCCAGCAGCGCTCGGGGGGCCGGGAACACCGGGGAGCTGTTTTTT.

This clone was seen a few times. This chain connects TRBV5-4 to TRBJ2-3; TRBD2 aligns across 8 bases. V was pared by 5 bases and J by 4 bases, with 6 bases of the junction left unmatched. The CDR3 runs to 14 residues. CDR1 SGHNT and CDR2 YYREEE come from the germline V gene (reference sequence). DNA of the CDR3: TGTGCCAGCAGTCTTACGCGGGGGGCAGATACGCAGTATTTT. It translates to CASSLTRGADTQYF.

This rearrangement joins TRBV7-9 to TRBJ2-7; possibly TRBD1 for D (6 bases). V was clipped by 2 bases and J by 5 bases, with 13 bases between them. The germline CDR1 and CDR2 sequences are SEHNR and FQNEAQ (reference sequence). The CDR3 is 14 residues long. The CDR3, as DNA: TGTGCCAGCAGCTTATCACAGGGAATCCACGAGCAGTACTTC. Translated, it gives CASSLSQGIHEQYF.

This chain links TRBV27 with TRBJ2-1; TRBD2 might be the D (6 bases). CDR1 and CDR2 from the germline V gene are MNHEY and SMNVEV (reference sequence). V was pared by 9 bases and J by 4 bases, with 13 bases between. This CDR3 region has 13 residues. The CDR3: CASVGLRYNEQFF. In DNA form, the CDR3 reads TGTGCCAGTGTTGGACTAAGATACAATGAGCAGTTCTTC.

This chain links TRBV15 with TRBJ1-5; D remains ambiguous. V gave up 0 bases and J gave up 2 bases, with 11 bases separating them. The V gene's germline CDR1 is LNHNV and CDR2 YYDKDF (reference sequence). CDR3 length: 16 amino acids. CDR3 nucleotide sequence: TGTGCCACCAGCAGAGATGGTGCCCCGGGCAATCAGCCCCAGCATTTT. This translates into CATSRDGAPGNQPQHF.

The chain is built from TRBV5-5 and TRBJ2-7, with D perhaps TRBD2 (5 bases). The germline CDR1 and CDR2 sequences are SGHKS and YYEKEE (reference sequence). The CDR3 runs to 16 residues. The V end lost 2 bases, the J end lost 1 base, and 16 bases lay between the germline ends. The CDR3 DNA is TGTGCCAGCAGCTTAGAAGGACTCCCAACTTCCTACGAGCAGTACTTC. Translated: CASSLEGLPTSYEQYF. The full variable domain, completed using reference TRBV5-5 and TRBJ2-7, is DAGVTQSPTHLIKTRGQQVTLRCSPISGHKSVSWYQQVLGQGPQFIFQYYEKEERGRGNFPDRFSARQFPNYSSELNVNALLLGDSALYLCASSLEGLPTSYEQYFGPGTRLTVT.

A few counts support this clone. This chain joins TRBV11-1 and TRBJ2-1, with TRBD2 as a possible D gene (6 bases). Trimming cost V 10 bases and J 5 bases, with 12 bases left between them. The germline V gene encodes CDR1 SGHAT and CDR2 FQDESV (reference sequence). The CDR3 sequence is 12 residues long. CDR3 sequence reads: CATRGLNNEQFF. The CDR3 bases are TGTGCCACGCGGGGTCTCAACAATGAGCAGTTCTTC.

This chain links TRBV28 with TRBJ1-1, with 8 bases identical to TRBD1. Trimming removed 6 bases from V and 6 bases from J; junction bases left unmatched: 3. Germline V gives CDR1 MDHEN, CDR2 SYDVKM. The CDR3 is made up of 12 amino acids. The CDR3 nucleotides read TGTGCCAGCAGGACAGGGGAACCTGAAGCTTTCTTT. Its protein product is CASRTGEPEAFF.

There are a few counts of this clone. The chain has TRBV15 and TRBJ2-1; 8 nucleotides line up with TRBD1. From germline, CDR1 is LNHNV and CDR2 YYDKDF (reference sequence). This CDR3 comprises 12 residues. V was clipped by 6 bases and J by 15 bases; unmatched bases: 10. The DNA of the CDR3 is TGTGCCACCAGTAGCGGACAGGGAGTCCGGTTCTTC. Its protein is CATSSGQGVRFF.

This clone was counted a few times. The junction does not match germline at one end; this may be a read error. The chain recombines TRBV7-7 with TRBJ2-7; the match to TRBD1 covers 7 bases. The CDR3 length is 14 residues. The germline V gene encodes CDR1 SSHAT and CDR2 FNYEAQ (reference sequence). The CDR3 DNA reads TGTGCTAGCAGCTTATCCGGGACAGCCTCTGAGCAGTACTTC. Translation gives CASSLSGTASEQYF.

This clone was seen a handful of times. This rearrangement joins TRBV5-6 to TRBJ2-7; the match to TRBD1 covers 10 bases. The CDR3 consists of 15 residues. The junction had 16 bases not matched to a gene; V was cut back by 4 bases and J by 12 bases. The germline CDR1 and CDR2 sequences are SGHDT and YYEEEE. The CDR3 is CASSAGGTGVTIAYF. The CDR3 coding sequence is TGTGCCAGCAGCGCTGGGGGGACAGGGGTAACGATTGCGTACTTC.

Here the CDR3 reads CASSSQGLGDTEAFF. DNA of the CDR3: TGTGCCAGCAGCTCACAGGGGCTCGGGGACACTGAAGCTTTCTTT. The chain combines TRBV7-2 with TRBJ1-1; 7 bases map to TRBD1. The J segment lost 3 bases and the V segment lost 4 bases, leaving 8 bases of the junction unmatched. The germline gives CDR1 SGHTA, CDR2 FQGNSA. The CDR3 spans 15 residues.

There are a few counts of this clone. V gene TRBV5-4 combines with J gene TRBJ2-7, with 7 nucleotides matching TRBD1. Germline CDR1 and CDR2: SGHNT and YYREEE (reference sequence). This CDR3 has 14 amino acids. The V and J ends lost 2 bases and 3 bases, in that order; junction bases with no gene match: 5. The CDR3 DNA sequence: TGTGCCAGCAGCTTCCGGGACAGCAACTACGAGCAGTACTTC. It encodes CASSFRDSNYEQYF. Drawing the rest from reference TRBV5-4 and TRBJ2-7, the complete variable domain is ETGVTQSPTHLIKTRGQQVTLRCSSQSGHNTVSWYQQALGQGPQFIFQYYREEENGRGNFPPRFSGLQFPNYSSELNVNALELDDSALYLCASSFRDSNYEQYFGPGTRLTVT.

This sequence joins TRBV28 and TRBJ2-1; D gene uncertain. The germline V gene encodes CDR1 MDHEN and CDR2 SYDVKM. V lost 5 bases and J 4 bases, leaving 18 bases between the germline ends. This CDR3 spans 16 amino acids. This chain's CDR3 is CASSPNRKRDYNEQFF. CDR3 DNA sequence: TGTGCCAGCAGTCCCAATAGGAAGCGCGATTACAATGAGCAGTTCTTC. The full variable domain, completed using reference TRBV28 and TRBJ2-1, is DVKVTQSSRYLVKRTGEKVFLECVQDMDHENMFWYRQDPGLGLRLIYFSYDVKMKEKGDIPEGYSVSREKKERFSLILESASTNQTSMYLCASSPNRKRDYNEQFFGPGTRLTVL.

The chain has TRBV27 and TRBJ2-7; D remains unclear. The germline gives CDR1 MNHEY, CDR2 SMNVEV (reference sequence). This CDR3 contains 14 residues. V was shortened by 3 bases and J by 0 bases, with 9 bases between the two germline ends. For the CDR3, the DNA is TGTGCCAGCAGTTTGACTTCCAGCTCCTACGAGCAGTACTTC. It encodes CASSLTSSSYEQYF.

This clone was detected a few times. The J gene is TRBJ1-6, the V gene TRBV11-2; no definite D call. Germline assignment: CDR1 SGHAT and CDR2 FQNNGV. There are 13 residues in the CDR3. Trimming cost V 4 bases and J 10 bases, with 11 bases left between them. CDR3 in amino acids: CASSSKLESPLHF. The CDR3 bases are TGTGCCAGCAGCTCGAAACTAGAATCACCCCTCCACTTT.